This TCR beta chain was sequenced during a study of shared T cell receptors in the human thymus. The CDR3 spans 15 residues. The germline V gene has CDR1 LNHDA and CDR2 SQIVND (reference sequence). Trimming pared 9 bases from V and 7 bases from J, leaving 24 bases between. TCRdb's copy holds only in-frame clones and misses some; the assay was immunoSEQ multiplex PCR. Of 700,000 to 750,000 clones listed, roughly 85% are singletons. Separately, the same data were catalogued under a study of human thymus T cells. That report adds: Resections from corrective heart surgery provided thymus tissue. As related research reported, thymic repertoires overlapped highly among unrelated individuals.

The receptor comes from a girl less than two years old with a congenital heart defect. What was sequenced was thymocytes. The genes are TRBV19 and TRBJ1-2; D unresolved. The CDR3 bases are TGTGCCAGCCACGCCGCACTGCCGGTGCTTGGTGGCTACACCTTC. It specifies CASHAALPVLGGYTF.